This T cell receptor beta chain is drawn from a study of cytomegalovirus exposure and HLA in healthy donors. Study results and limitations: Some V segments could not be told apart, so they were left out, TRBV6-2 and TRBV6-3 among them.

Primers included in the PCR were 60 Vbeta and 13 Jbeta primers. Profiled with immunoSEQ multiplex PCR; TCRdb holds only in-frame clones, not every one. The table shows about 120,000 clones, with approximately 75% occurring only once. The CDR3 has 14 residues. Germline V gene data show CDR1 as SGHTA and CDR2 as FQGNSA. The germline V and J ends were trimmed by 2 bases and 5 bases, with 13 bases remaining between them. Concerning this clone: Its target is unknown.

The chain has TRBV7-2 and TRBJ2-7, with D tentatively TRBD1 (5 bases). Sequencing was carried out using PBMCs. The sequence was collected from a man between 50 and 59 years old in good health and CMV-seropositive. Written as DNA, the CDR3 is TGTGCCAGCAGCTTATTCCAGGGTAACCACGAGCAGTACTTC. Translated: CASSLFQGNHEQYF.